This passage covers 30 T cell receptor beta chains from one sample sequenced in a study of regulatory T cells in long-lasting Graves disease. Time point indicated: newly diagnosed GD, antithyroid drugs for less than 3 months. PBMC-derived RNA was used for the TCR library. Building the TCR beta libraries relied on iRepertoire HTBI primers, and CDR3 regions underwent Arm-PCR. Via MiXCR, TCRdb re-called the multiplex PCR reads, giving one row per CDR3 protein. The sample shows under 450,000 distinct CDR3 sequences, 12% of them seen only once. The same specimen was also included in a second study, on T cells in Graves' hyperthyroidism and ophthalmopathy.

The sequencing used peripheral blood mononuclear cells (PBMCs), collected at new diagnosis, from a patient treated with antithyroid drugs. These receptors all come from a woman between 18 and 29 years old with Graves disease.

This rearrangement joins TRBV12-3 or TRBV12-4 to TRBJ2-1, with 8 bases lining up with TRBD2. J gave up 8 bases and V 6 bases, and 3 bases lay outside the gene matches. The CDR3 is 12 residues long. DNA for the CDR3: TGTGCCAGCAGCCACGGGAGGGATGAGCAGTTCTTC. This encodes CASSHGRDEQFF.

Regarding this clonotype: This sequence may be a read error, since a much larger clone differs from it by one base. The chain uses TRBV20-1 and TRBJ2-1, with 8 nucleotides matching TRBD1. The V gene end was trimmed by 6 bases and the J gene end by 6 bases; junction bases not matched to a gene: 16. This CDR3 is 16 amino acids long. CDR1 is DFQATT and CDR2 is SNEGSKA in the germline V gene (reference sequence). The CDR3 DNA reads TGCAGTGCCCCCCGCGCCGCAGGGGGCGCCCTCAATGAGCAGTTCTTC. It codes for CSAPRAAGGALNEQFF.

CDR3 DNA sequence: TGTGCCAGCAGTCCCCCGGCGGTCTACGAGCAGTACTTC. This codes for CASSPPAVYEQYF. V and J are TRBV28 and TRBJ2-7; no clear D. The germline gives CDR1 MDHEN, CDR2 SYDVKM. The CDR3 loop spans 13 amino acids. The germline V and J ends were trimmed by 5 bases and 3 bases, with 11 bases remaining between them.

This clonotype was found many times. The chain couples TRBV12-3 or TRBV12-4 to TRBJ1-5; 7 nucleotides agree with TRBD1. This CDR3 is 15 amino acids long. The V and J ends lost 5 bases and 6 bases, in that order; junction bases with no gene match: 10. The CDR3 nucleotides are TGTGCCAGCAGTCACAAGGGGGCCACGGGTCAGCCCCAGCATTTT. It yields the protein CASSHKGATGQPQHF.

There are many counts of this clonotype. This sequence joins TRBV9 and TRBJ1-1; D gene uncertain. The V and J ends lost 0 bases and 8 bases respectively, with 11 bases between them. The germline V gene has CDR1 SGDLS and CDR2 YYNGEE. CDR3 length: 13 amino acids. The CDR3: CASSVEEGREAFF. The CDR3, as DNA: TGTGCCAGCAGCGTAGAGGAGGGCAGGGAAGCTTTCTTT.

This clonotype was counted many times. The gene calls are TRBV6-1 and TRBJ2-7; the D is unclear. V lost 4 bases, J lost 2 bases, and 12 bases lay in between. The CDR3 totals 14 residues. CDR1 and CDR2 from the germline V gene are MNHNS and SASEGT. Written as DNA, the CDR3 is TGTGCCAGCAGTGCCTCATGGGATCCCTACGAGCAGTACGTC. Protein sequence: CASSASWDPYEQYV.

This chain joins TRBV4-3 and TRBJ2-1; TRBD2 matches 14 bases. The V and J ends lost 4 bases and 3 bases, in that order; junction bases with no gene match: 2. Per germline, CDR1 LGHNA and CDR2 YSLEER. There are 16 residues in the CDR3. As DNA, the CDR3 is TGCGCCAGCAGCCTTGGGACTAGCGGGGGCTACAATGAGCAGTTCTTC. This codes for CASSLGTSGGYNEQFF.

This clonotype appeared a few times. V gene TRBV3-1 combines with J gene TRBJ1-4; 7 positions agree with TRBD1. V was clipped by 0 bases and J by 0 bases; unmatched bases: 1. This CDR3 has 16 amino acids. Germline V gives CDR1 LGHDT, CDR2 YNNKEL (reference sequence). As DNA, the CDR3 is TGTGCCAGCAGCCAAGATCAGGGGGCAACTAATGAAAAACTGTTTTTT. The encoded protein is CASSQDQGATNEKLFF.

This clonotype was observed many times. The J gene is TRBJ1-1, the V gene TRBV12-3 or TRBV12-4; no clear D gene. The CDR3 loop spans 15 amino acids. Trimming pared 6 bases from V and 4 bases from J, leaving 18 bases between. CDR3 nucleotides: TGTGCCAGCAGCCAGGCGGGAGGGATAGGCACTGAAGCTTTCTTT. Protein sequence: CASSQAGGIGTEAFF.

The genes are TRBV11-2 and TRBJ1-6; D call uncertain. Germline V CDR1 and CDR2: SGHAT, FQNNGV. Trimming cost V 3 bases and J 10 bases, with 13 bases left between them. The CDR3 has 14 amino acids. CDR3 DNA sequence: TGTGCCAGCAGCTTTGGGAGGGAAGAGTCACCCCTCCACTTT. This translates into CASSFGREESPLHF.

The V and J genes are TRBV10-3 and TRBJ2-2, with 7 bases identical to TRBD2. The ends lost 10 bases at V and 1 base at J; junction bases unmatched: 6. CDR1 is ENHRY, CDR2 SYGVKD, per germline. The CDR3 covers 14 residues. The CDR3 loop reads CATRKRENTGELFF. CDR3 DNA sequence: TGTGCCACAAGAAAGCGGGAGAACACCGGGGAGCTGTTTTTT.

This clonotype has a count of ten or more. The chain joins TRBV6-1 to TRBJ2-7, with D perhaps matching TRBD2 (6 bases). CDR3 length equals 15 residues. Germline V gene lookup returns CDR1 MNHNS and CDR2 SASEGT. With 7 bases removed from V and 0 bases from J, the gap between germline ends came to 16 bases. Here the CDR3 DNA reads TGTGCCAGCAAGACCGGGGGAAGCGGCTCCTACGAGCAGTACTTC. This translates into CASKTGGSGSYEQYF.

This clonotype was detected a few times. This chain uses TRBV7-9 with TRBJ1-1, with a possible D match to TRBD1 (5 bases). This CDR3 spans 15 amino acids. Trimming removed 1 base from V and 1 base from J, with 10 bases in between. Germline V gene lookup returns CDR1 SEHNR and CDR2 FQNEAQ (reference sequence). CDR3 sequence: CASSLVDTTNTEAFF. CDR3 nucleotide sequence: TGTGCCAGCAGCTTAGTGGACACCACGAACACTGAAGCTTTCTTT. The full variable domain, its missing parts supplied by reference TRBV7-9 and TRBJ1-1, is DTGVSQNPRHKITKRGQNVTFRCDPISEHNRLYWYRQTLGQGPEFLTYFQNEAQLEKSRLLSDRFSAERPKGSFSTLEIQRTEQGDSAMYLCASSLVDTTNTEAFFGQGTRLTVV.

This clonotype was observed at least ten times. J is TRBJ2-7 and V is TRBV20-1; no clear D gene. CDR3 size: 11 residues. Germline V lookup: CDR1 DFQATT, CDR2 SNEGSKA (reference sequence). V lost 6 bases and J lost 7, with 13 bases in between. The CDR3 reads CSAQTPWEQYF. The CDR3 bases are TGCAGTGCCCAGACCCCGTGGGAGCAGTACTTC.

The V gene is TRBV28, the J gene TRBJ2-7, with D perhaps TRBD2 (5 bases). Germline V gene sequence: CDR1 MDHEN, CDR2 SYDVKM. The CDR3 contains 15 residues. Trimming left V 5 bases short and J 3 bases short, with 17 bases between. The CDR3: CASSTLGGLLYEQYF. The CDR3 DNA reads TGTGCCAGCAGTACACTGGGCGGGCTTCTCTACGAGCAGTACTTC.

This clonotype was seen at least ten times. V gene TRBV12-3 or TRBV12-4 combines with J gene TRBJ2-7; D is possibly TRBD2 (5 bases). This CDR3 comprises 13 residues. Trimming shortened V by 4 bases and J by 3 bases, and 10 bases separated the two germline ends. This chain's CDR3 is CASSWSAGYEQYV. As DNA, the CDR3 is TGTGCCAGCAGTTGGAGCGCGGGCTACGAGCAGTACGTC.

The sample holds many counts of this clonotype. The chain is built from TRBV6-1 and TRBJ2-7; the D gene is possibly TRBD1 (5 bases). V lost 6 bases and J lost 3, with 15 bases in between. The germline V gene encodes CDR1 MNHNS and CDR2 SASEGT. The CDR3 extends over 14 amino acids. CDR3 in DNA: TGTGCCAGCAGACGACAGTGGGCCGACTACGAGCAGTACTTC. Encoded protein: CASRRQWADYEQYF.

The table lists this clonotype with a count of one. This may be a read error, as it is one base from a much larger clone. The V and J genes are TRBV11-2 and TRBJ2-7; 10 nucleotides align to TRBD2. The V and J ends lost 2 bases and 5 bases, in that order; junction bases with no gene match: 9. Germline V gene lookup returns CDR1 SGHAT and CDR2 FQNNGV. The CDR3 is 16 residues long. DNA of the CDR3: TGTGCCAGCAGCTTATTCGAGCGGGAGGGTCTCCACGAGCAGTACTTC. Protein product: CASSLFEREGLHEQYF.

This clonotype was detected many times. The CDR3 region is CASYLPGTSGRRRETQYF. Here the CDR3 DNA reads TGTGCCAGCTATTTACCCGGGACTAGCGGGAGGCGGCGGGAGACCCAGTACTTC. The J gene is TRBJ2-5, the V gene TRBV6-8; TRBD2 aligns across 15 bases. The J segment lost 5 bases and the V segment lost 8 bases, leaving 15 bases of the junction unmatched. The CDR3 length is 18 residues. Per germline, CDR1 MNHGY and CDR2 SAAAGT.

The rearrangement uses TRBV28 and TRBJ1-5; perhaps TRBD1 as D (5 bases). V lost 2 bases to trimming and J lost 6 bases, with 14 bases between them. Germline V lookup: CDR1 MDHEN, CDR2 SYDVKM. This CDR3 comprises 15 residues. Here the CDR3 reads CASSLPGAQGQPQHF. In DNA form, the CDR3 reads TGTGCCAGCAGTTTACCTGGGGCCCAAGGTCAGCCCCAGCATTTT. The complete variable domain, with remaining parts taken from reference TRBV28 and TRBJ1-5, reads DVKVTQSSRYLVKRTGEKVFLECVQDMDHENMFWYRQDPGLGLRLIYFSYDVKMKEKGDIPEGYSVSREKKERFSLILESASTNQTSMYLCASSLPGAQGQPQHFGDGTRLSIL.

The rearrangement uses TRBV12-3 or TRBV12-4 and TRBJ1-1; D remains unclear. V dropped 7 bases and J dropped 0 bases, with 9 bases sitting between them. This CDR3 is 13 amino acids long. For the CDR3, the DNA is TGTGCCAGCACCCTCGTGATGAACACTGAAGCTTTCTTT. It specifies CASTLVMNTEAFF.

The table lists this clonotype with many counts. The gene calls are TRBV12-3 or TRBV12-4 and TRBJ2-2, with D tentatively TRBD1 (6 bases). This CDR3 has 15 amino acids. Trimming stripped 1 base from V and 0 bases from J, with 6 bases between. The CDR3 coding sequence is TGTGCCAGCAGTTTAGACAGGGCGAACACCGGGGAGCTGTTTTTT. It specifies CASSLDRANTGELFF.

The CDR3 reads CASSVGRGVNIQYF. The CDR3 bases are TGTGCCAGCTCCGTTGGCAGGGGAGTAAACATTCAGTACTTC. V usage is TRBV6-1 and J usage is TRBJ2-4; the D gene is possibly TRBD1 (6 bases). V was pared by 8 bases and J by 6 bases, with 17 bases between. CDR1 is MNHNS, CDR2 SASEGT, per germline. The CDR3 sequence is 14 residues long.

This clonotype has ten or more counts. The CDR3, as DNA: TGTGCCAGCAGCTTAGTTCCGGGGGGGCGTTTGGACCAGTACTTC. Protein product: CASSLVPGGRLDQYF. V and J are TRBV7-2 and TRBJ2-5; 8 positions agree with TRBD2. The CDR3 has 15 amino acids. The V segment lost 1 base and the J segment 10 bases; nucleotides outside the gene matches: 11. Looked up from germline, CDR1 is SGHTA and CDR2 is FQGNSA.

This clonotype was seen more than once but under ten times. CDR3 nucleotide sequence: TGCAGTGCTAGCCGGGACCCCAGGGACCTGGTAGCTTTCTTT. Translated, it gives CSASRDPRDLVAFF. V and J are TRBV20-1 and TRBJ1-1; D possibly corresponds to TRBD1 (5 bases). The germline V gene has CDR1 DFQATT and CDR2 SNEGSKA (reference sequence). The CDR3 consists of 14 residues. With 3 bases removed from V and 10 bases from J, the gap between germline ends came to 21 bases.

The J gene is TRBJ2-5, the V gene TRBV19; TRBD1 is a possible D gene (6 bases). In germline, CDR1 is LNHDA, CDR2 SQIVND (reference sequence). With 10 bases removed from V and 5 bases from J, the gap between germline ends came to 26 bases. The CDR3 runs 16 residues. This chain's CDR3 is CATSDRPTGNGETQYF. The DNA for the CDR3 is TGTGCCACCAGTGACCGCCCCACAGGGAATGGGGAGACCCAGTACTTC.

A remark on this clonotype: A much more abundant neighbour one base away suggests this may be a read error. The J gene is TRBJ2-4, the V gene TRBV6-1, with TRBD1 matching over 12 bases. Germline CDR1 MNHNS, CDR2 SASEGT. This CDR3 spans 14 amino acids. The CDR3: CASSGGQGADIQCF. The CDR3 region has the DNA TGTGCCAGCAGTGGGGGACAGGGGGCAGACATTCAGTGCTTC.

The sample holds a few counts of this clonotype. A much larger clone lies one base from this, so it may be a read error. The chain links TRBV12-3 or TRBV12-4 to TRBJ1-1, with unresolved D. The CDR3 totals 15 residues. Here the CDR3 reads CAGSLAVNVHAEAFF. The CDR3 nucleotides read TGTGCCGGCAGTTTAGCCGTGAACGTACACGCTGAAGCTTTCTTT.

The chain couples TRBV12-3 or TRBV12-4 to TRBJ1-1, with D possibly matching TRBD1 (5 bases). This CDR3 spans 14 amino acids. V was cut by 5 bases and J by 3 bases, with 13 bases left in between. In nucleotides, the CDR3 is TGTGCCAGCAGTGAGGGGTGGTCGGACACTGAAGCTTTCTTT. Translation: CASSEGWSDTEAFF.

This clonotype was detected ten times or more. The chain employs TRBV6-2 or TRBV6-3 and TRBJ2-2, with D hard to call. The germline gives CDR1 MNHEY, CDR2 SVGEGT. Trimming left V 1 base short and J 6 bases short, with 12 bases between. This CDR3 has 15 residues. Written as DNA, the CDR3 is TGTGCCAGCAGTTACTGGTCGGGTGGCCCCGGGGAGCTGTTTTTT. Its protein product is CASSYWSGGPGELFF.